This T cell receptor (beta chain) was recovered during a study of response to subunit inactivated influenza vaccine. Study results and limitations: New T cells are recruited in small numbers by each seasonal influenza vaccination, according to the authors' suggestion.

The ends were cut back, 6 bases at V and 2 bases at J, with 10 bases in the middle. From germline, CDR1 is LGHDT and CDR2 YNNKEL (reference sequence). The CDR3 consists of 13 residues. TCRdb reanalysed the RT-PCR reads using MiXCR and keeps one entry per CDR3 protein. The sample lists 200,000 to 250,000 distinct CDR3 sequences; 9.5% to 15% were seen once. Concerning this clonotype itself: The antigen is unknown.

This sequence joins TRBV3-1 and TRBJ2-5; the D is unclear. The TCR sequence derives from a man in his fifties or sixties who received an inactivated influenza vaccine. The sample here was non-naive T cells sorted from PBMCs, taken approximately 15 days before vaccination. The CDR3 loop is CASSRAPQETQYF. The CDR3 DNA sequence: TGTGCCAGCAGTCGGGCGCCACAAGAGACCCAGTACTTC.